The subject of this entry is one TCR beta chain. Its antigen is as yet unknown. This specimen comes from a study of identifying expanded T cells in peripheral blood. Whole-study findings and limits: Across healthy donors, higher total template counts meant significantly greater approximately 2-week count variance. Over around two and four weeks, about 15 and 18 clones changed, versus 1.2 between replicates.

During the collection period, no donor immune events like infections were recorded. Produced via immunoSEQ multiplex PCR; TCRdb's table is partial and in-frame only. Of under 150,000 clones listed, approximately 86% were seen once; the top ten hold 8.4%. Material: blood. This clonotype originated in a person between 18 and 69 years old in good health.

The CDR3 DNA reads as TGCGCCAGCAGCTACTCGGGGGCCCAAGAGACCCAGTACTTC. Protein sequence: CASSYSGAQETQYF. J is TRBJ2-5 and V is TRBV5-1, with D perhaps TRBD1 or TRBD2 (6 bases each). Trimming took 3 bases from V and 1 from J, leaving 10 bases between them. The CDR3 loop spans 14 amino acids. Germline CDR1 and CDR2: SGHRS and YFSETQ.